The sequence of this TCR beta chain was determined in a study of blood T cell repertoires in COVID-19. This CDR3 spans 13 amino acids. With 6 bases clipped from V and 5 bases from J, the junction kept 7 bases outside the gene matches. Germline V gene sequence: CDR1 MNHEY, CDR2 SVGAGI. Under the authors' procedure: Nucleated cell counts were estimated from reference gene primer amplification. The table came from immunoSEQ multiplex PCR; TCRdb's copy has only in-frame clones and leaves some out. The DNA gave D and trimming, while V, J and clone size come from that table. The data show 53,000 or so clones, approximately 80% seen once.

This chain connects TRBV6-5 to TRBJ2-7, with 7 bases matching TRBD1. This sequence was found in a middle-aged man with active or convalescent COVID-19. The sequenced material came from peripheral blood. This chain's CDR3 is CASRQGVLNEQYF. The CDR3 DNA sequence: TGTGCCAGCAGGCAGGGGGTGTTGAACGAGCAGTACTTC.